These 13 T cell receptor beta chains were all obtained from the same sample, sequenced in a study of tumor-infiltrating lymphocytes in localized non-small cell lung cancer (dated by TCRdb to the early 2020s). The method behind the library was the immunoSEQ multiplex PCR assay. TCRdb limited this immuneACCESS table to in-frame rearrangements with V and J called. A share of clones is missing; checked studies link under half to unresolved V genes, and the rest is unexplained. For this sample there are over 10,000 clones; approximately 83% appear just once. The ten largest account for about 3.5% of the sample. Material: uninvolved lung tissue not adjacent to the tumor. All receptors come from a human donor with non-small cell lung cancer.

The chain joins TRBV2 to TRBJ2-6, with D unclear. CDR1 is SNHLY, CDR2 FYNNEI, per germline. The V gene lost 4 bases and the J gene lost 0 bases, with 10 bases spanning the gap. The CDR3 spans 16 residues. The CDR3 protein is CASSVGRASGANVLTF. Here the CDR3 DNA reads TGTGCCAGCAGTGTTGGCAGAGCCTCTGGGGCCAACGTCCTGACTTTC.

The CDR3 region is CASSVGGIPGANVLTF. Here the CDR3 DNA reads TGTGCCAGCAGCGTAGGTGGAATCCCTGGGGCCAACGTCCTGACTTTC. This chain links TRBV9 with TRBJ2-6, with no clear D. There are 16 residues in the CDR3. Trimming left V 0 bases short and J 2 bases short, with 9 bases between. Germline V gene sequence: CDR1 SGDLS, CDR2 YYNGEE.

This rearrangement joins TRBV29-1 to TRBJ2-7; TRBD1 might be the D (6 bases). CDR1 is SQVTM and CDR2 is ANQGSEA in the germline V gene. The CDR3 loop spans 15 amino acids. Trimming removed 2 bases from V and 0 bases from J, with 14 bases in between. CDR3 DNA sequence: TGCAGCGTTGAATGGGGGCTGAGCAGCTCCTACGAGCAGTACTTC. Translation: CSVEWGLSSSYEQYF.

The V call is TRBV7-9, the J call TRBJ1-1; D is possibly TRBD1 (5 bases). Germline CDR1 is SEHNR and CDR2 is FQNEAQ (reference sequence). CDR3 size: 15 residues. V was pared by 2 bases and J by 4 bases, with 14 bases between. Here the CDR3 reads CASSLILGGVTEAFF. The CDR3 bases are TGTGCCAGCAGCTTAATTCTTGGGGGGGTCACTGAAGCTTTCTTT.

The gene calls are TRBV9 and TRBJ2-1, with a tentative D call TRBD2 (5 bases). V was clipped by 3 bases and J by 2 bases, with 9 bases between them. The CDR3 contains 14 residues. Germline V gene sequence: CDR1 SGDLS, CDR2 YYNGEE. The CDR3 nucleotides read TGTGCCAGCAGCGCCGCGGGCGCCTACAATGAGCAGTTCTTC. Translated, it gives CASSAAGAYNEQFF. Full variable domain (missing parts from reference TRBV9 and TRBJ2-1): DSGVTQTPKHLITATGQRVTLRCSPRSGDLSVYWYQQSLDQGLQFLIQYYNGEERAKGNILERFSAQQFPDLHSELNLSSLELGDSALYFCASSAAGAYNEQFFGPGTRLTVL.

The gene calls are TRBV2 and TRBJ1-6; 9 nucleotides align to TRBD1. This CDR3 has 16 amino acids. The germline V gene has CDR1 SNHLY and CDR2 FYNNEI. The V gene end was trimmed by 6 bases and the J gene end by 5 bases; junction bases not matched to a gene: 8. The CDR3 protein is CASSADRGVNNSPLHF. Here the CDR3 DNA reads TGTGCCAGCAGCGCTGACAGGGGGGTGAATAATTCACCCCTCCACTTT.

The chain employs TRBV30 and TRBJ1-4; D remains unclear. Germline CDR1 and CDR2: GTSNPN and SVGIG (reference sequence). V shed 0 bases and J shed 8 bases, with 13 bases lying between them. This CDR3 region has 14 residues. Written as DNA, the CDR3 is TGTGCCTGGAGTGTAATCGGGGTCGAGGAAAAACTGTTTTTT. It yields the protein CAWSVIGVEEKLFF.

The gene calls are TRBV27 and TRBJ2-5; no definite D call. Germline CDR1 MNHEY, CDR2 SMNVEV (reference sequence). This CDR3 comprises 13 residues. V shed 7 bases and J shed 7 bases, with 16 bases lying between them. The CDR3 is CASTPSSSGTQYF. The CDR3, as DNA: TGTGCCAGCACCCCCTCGTCTTCGGGGACCCAGTACTTC.

This chain links TRBV19 with TRBJ2-3; D may correspond to TRBD1 or TRBD2 (7 bases each). This CDR3 contains 16 residues. The germline V and J ends were trimmed by 6 bases and 3 bases, with 19 bases remaining between them. Germline V gene lookup returns CDR1 LNHDA and CDR2 SQIVND (reference sequence). Written as DNA, the CDR3 is TGTGCCAGTAGCCTCGGGACAGCGGGATTGACAGATACGCAGTATTTT. This sequence encodes CASSLGTAGLTDTQYF.

This clone was recorded once. The rearrangement joins TRBV7-9 to TRBJ2-1, with 7 bases matching TRBD1. Germline loops: CDR1 SEHNR, CDR2 FQNEAQ (reference sequence). J gave up 9 bases and V 1 base, and 15 bases lay outside the gene matches. This CDR3 region has 17 residues. The CDR3 sequence is CASSLVTGAHYTPEQFF. DNA of the CDR3: TGTGCCAGCAGCTTAGTAACAGGGGCCCACTACACCCCTGAGCAGTTCTTC. Full variable domain (missing parts from reference TRBV7-9 and TRBJ2-1): DTGVSQNPRHKITKRGQNVTFRCDPISEHNRLYWYRQTLGQGPEFLTYFQNEAQLEKSRLLSDRFSAERPKGSFSTLEIQRTEQGDSAMYLCASSLVTGAHYTPEQFFGPGTRLTVL.

This clone was detected only a few times. The chain is built from TRBV23-1 and TRBJ1-2; D might be TRBD1 (5 bases). TRBV23-1 is given ORF status, its function remaining uncertain. Trimming took 7 bases from V and 8 from J, leaving 20 bases between them. The CDR3 contains 14 residues. The CDR3: CASTTSGDHRGYTF. DNA for the CDR3: TGCGCCAGCACTACGTCGGGGGATCACCGCGGCTACACCTTC.

The gene calls are TRBV10-3 and TRBJ2-5; D is unclear. CDR3 length: 12 residues. Trimming removed 1 base at V and 1 base at J, with 1 base between. Germline V lookup: CDR1 ENHRY, CDR2 SYGVKD. This chain's CDR3 is CAISEFQETQYF. CDR3 sequence (DNA): TGTGCCATCAGTGAGTTCCAAGAGACCCAGTACTTC.

The chain has TRBV7-6 and TRBJ1-1; D remains ambiguous. V lost 1 base and J lost 5, with 8 bases in between. There are 13 residues in the CDR3. Germline V gives CDR1 SGHVS, CDR2 FNYEAQ. The CDR3: CASSLGQQTEAFF. The CDR3 DNA follows: TGTGCCAGCAGCTTAGGACAACAAACTGAAGCTTTCTTT.